These T cell receptor beta chains were read from a single sample in a study of T cell changes during pregnancy in multiple sclerosis. Here immunoSEQ multiplex PCR was the method, and the copy in TCRdb shows in-frame clones only, minus some. The sample consists of tens of thousands of clones, 85% to 95% of them appearing once. Sequencing was performed on CD4+ T cells from peripheral blood mononuclear cells, taken before pregnancy. Every receptor here comes from a female donor with multiple sclerosis, enrolled in a pregnancy study. Each CDR3 is given with its conserved first and last residue. Each record gives: D gene, J gene, V gene, clone size, CDR3 protein, CDR3 DNA. D genes are given only for firm matches. Clone size is not always given. Where it is, it says once, few, many or a class for expanded clones.

D gene: -
J gene: TRBJ1-1
V gene: TRBV18
clone size: -
CDR3 protein: CASSPQENTEAFF
CDR3 DNA: TGTGCCAGCTCACCTCAGGAGAACACTGAAGCTTTCTTT

D gene: -
J gene: TRBJ1-5
V gene: TRBV10-2
clone size: -
CDR3 protein: CASSDPPQTGGNQPQHF
CDR3 DNA: TGCGCCAGCAGTGACCCCCCCCAGACAGGTGGCAATCAGCCCCAGCATTTT

D gene: TRBD2
J gene: TRBJ2-1
V gene: TRBV9
clone size: few
CDR3 protein: CASSVPGLAGNEQFF
CDR3 DNA: TGTGCCAGCAGCGTACCGGGACTAGCGGGGAATGAGCAGTTCTTC

D gene: TRBD2
J gene: TRBJ2-7
V gene: TRBV6-1
clone size: -
CDR3 protein: CASSPTSGRYEQYF
CDR3 DNA: TGTGCCAGCAGTCCGACTAGCGGGCGCTACGAGCAGTACTTC

D gene: TRBD2
J gene: TRBJ2-1
V gene: TRBV27
clone size: -
CDR3 protein: CASSPRTSGGMNEQFF
CDR3 DNA: TGTGCCAGCAGTCCGAGGACTAGCGGGGGGATGAATGAGCAGTTCTTC

D gene: -
J gene: TRBJ1-2
V gene: TRBV28
clone size: -
CDR3 protein: CASSTLTGSYGYTF
CDR3 DNA: TGTGCCAGCAGTACCCTCACAGGGTCCTATGGCTACACCTTC

D gene: TRBD2
J gene: TRBJ2-1
V gene: TRBV18
clone size: once
CDR3 protein: CASSPPYTSGRVSYNEQFF
CDR3 DNA: TGTGCCAGCTCACCACCGTACACTAGCGGAAGGGTCTCCTACAATGAGCAGTTCTTC

D gene: TRBD1
J gene: TRBJ2-2
V gene: TRBV27
clone size: -
CDR3 protein: CASRPTGVNTGELFF
CDR3 DNA: TGTGCCAGCAGGCCTACAGGGGTGAACACCGGGGAGCTGTTTTTT

D gene: -
J gene: TRBJ2-1
V gene: TRBV14
clone size: -
CDR3 protein: CASSQELRIGDNEQFF
CDR3 DNA: TGTGCCAGCAGCCAAGAACTGCGGATTGGAGACAATGAGCAGTTCTTC

D gene: TRBD2
J gene: TRBJ2-1
V gene: TRBV19
clone size: -
CDR3 protein: CASSAGTSGTSYNEQFF
CDR3 DNA: TGTGCCAGTAGTGCCGGGACTAGCGGGACCTCCTACAATGAGCAGTTCTTC

D gene: -
J gene: TRBJ2-1
V gene: TRBV5-1
clone size: once
CDR3 protein: CASSSQGGDEQFF
CDR3 DNA: TGCGCCAGCAGCAGTCAAGGGGGGGATGAGCAGTTCTTC

D gene: TRBD2
J gene: TRBJ2-3
V gene: TRBV9
clone size: -
CDR3 protein: CASSSGLSGDTQYF
CDR3 DNA: TGTGCCAGCAGCTCGGGACTATCCGGAGATACGCAGTATTTT

D gene: -
J gene: TRBJ1-1
V gene: TRBV5-1
clone size: -
CDR3 protein: CASSLTANTEAFF
CDR3 DNA: TGCGCCAGCAGCTTGACAGCCAACACTGAAGCTTTCTTT

D gene: -
J gene: TRBJ1-4
V gene: TRBV19
clone size: -
CDR3 protein: CASKRGPEKLFF
CDR3 DNA: TGTGCCAGTAAAAGAGGGCCTGAAAAACTGTTTTTT

D gene: TRBD1
J gene: TRBJ2-1
V gene: TRBV11-2
clone size: once
CDR3 protein: CASSQETGQGRNEQFF
CDR3 DNA: TGTGCCAGCAGCCAAGAGACGGGACAGGGTAGGAATGAGCAGTTCTTC

D gene: -
J gene: TRBJ2-7
V gene: TRBV10-3
clone size: -
CDR3 protein: CAISEIGSTNEQYF
CDR3 DNA: TGTGCCATCAGTGAAATCGGCTCGACTAACGAGCAGTACTTC

D gene: -
J gene: TRBJ2-3
V gene: TRBV18
clone size: -
CDR3 protein: CASSPLTGVSTDTQYF
CDR3 DNA: TGTGCCAGCTCGCCACTGACAGGAGTCAGCACAGATACGCAGTATTTT

D gene: TRBD1
J gene: TRBJ1-4
V gene: TRBV9
clone size: -
CDR3 protein: CASSVRTGQHNEKLFF
CDR3 DNA: TGTGCCAGCAGCGTAAGGACAGGACAGCATAATGAAAAACTGTTTTTT

D gene: -
J gene: TRBJ1-3
V gene: TRBV18
clone size: -
CDR3 protein: CASSPPSGSGNTIYF
CDR3 DNA: TGTGCCAGCTCACCACCATCAGGCTCTGGAAACACCATATATTTT

D gene: TRBD1
J gene: TRBJ2-3
V gene: TRBV9
clone size: -
CDR3 protein: CASSVFGQGIDTQYF
CDR3 DNA: TGTGCCAGCAGCGTGTTCGGACAGGGGATAGATACGCAGTATTTT

D gene: TRBD1
J gene: TRBJ2-1
V gene: TRBV5-1
clone size: -
CDR3 protein: CASSPSSMGQSYNEQFF
CDR3 DNA: TGCGCCAGCAGCCCGAGCTCAATGGGACAGTCGTACAATGAGCAGTTCTTC

D gene: -
J gene: TRBJ2-5
V gene: TRBV30
clone size: -
CDR3 protein: CAWSVGAAATQYF
CDR3 DNA: TGTGCCTGGAGTGTAGGGGCGGCAGCGACCCAGTACTTC

D gene: TRBD2
J gene: TRBJ2-1
V gene: TRBV6-6
clone size: -
CDR3 protein: CASGLAGGRNEQFF
CDR3 DNA: TGTGCCAGCGGTCTAGCGGGGGGGCGCAATGAGCAGTTCTTC

D gene: -
J gene: TRBJ2-3
V gene: TRBV7-3
clone size: -
CDR3 protein: CASSLGTPGDTQYF
CDR3 DNA: TGTGCCAGCAGCCTCGGGACTCCCGGGGATACGCAGTATTTT

D gene: TRBD1
J gene: TRBJ2-1
V gene: TRBV7-3
clone size: once
CDR3 protein: CASSTDRGNYNEQFF
CDR3 DNA: TGTGCCAGCAGCACGGACAGGGGAAACTACAATGAGCAGTTCTTC

D gene: -
J gene: TRBJ2-3
V gene: TRBV6-5
clone size: -
CDR3 protein: CASRGQASADTQYF
CDR3 DNA: TGTGCCAGCAGGGGGCAGGCCTCGGCAGATACGCAGTATTTT

D gene: TRBD1
J gene: TRBJ1-4
V gene: TRBV30
clone size: -
CDR3 protein: CAWRAGTVYEKLFF
CDR3 DNA: TGTGCCTGGAGGGCCGGGACAGTGTATGAAAAACTGTTTTTT

D gene: -
J gene: TRBJ1-5
V gene: TRBV21-1
clone size: -
CDR3 protein: CASSLGGTGPQHF
CDR3 DNA: TGTGCCAGCAGTCTCGGGGGGACGGGGCCCCAGCATTTT

D gene: -
J gene: TRBJ2-4
V gene: TRBV7-9
clone size: once
CDR3 protein: CASGPAGATNIQYF
CDR3 DNA: TGTGCCAGCGGACCTGCAGGGGCGACGAACATTCAGTACTTC

D gene: -
J gene: TRBJ2-2
V gene: TRBV5-4
clone size: -
CDR3 protein: CASSLGRQYTGELFF
CDR3 DNA: TGTGCCAGCAGCTTGGGCCGACAGTACACCGGGGAGCTGTTTTTT

D gene: TRBD2
J gene: TRBJ2-1
V gene: TRBV4-1
clone size: -
CDR3 protein: CASSHPSGAAGGGNEQFF
CDR3 DNA: TGCGCCAGCAGCCACCCCTCCGGGGCGGCGGGAGGAGGCAATGAGCAGTTCTTC

D gene: TRBD2
J gene: TRBJ2-1
V gene: TRBV30
clone size: once
CDR3 protein: CAWIERSGTPGFF
CDR3 DNA: TGTGCCTGGATCGAGAGGAGCGGGACCCCGGGGTTCTTC

D gene: TRBD1
J gene: TRBJ1-2
V gene: TRBV2
clone size: -
CDR3 protein: CAARDRGLHGYTF
CDR3 DNA: TGTGCCGCCCGGGACAGGGGGCTTCATGGCTACACCTTC

D gene: TRBD1
J gene: TRBJ1-4
V gene: TRBV5-1
clone size: -
CDR3 protein: CASSLLGQPNEKLFF
CDR3 DNA: TGCGCCAGCAGCTTGCTGGGACAGCCTAATGAAAAACTGTTTTTT

D gene: -
J gene: TRBJ2-2
V gene: TRBV18
clone size: once
CDR3 protein: CASSPPSGNTGELFF
CDR3 DNA: TGTGCCAGCTCACCACCGAGTGGGAACACCGGGGAGCTGTTTTTT

D gene: TRBD1
J gene: TRBJ1-5
V gene: TRBV19
clone size: -
CDR3 protein: CASSSSGQLYSNQPQHF
CDR3 DNA: TGTGCCAGTAGTAGCTCGGGACAGCTTTATAGCAATCAGCCCCAGCATTTT

D gene: -
J gene: TRBJ1-1
V gene: TRBV9
clone size: -
CDR3 protein: CASSVGRKDTEAFF
CDR3 DNA: TGTGCCAGCAGCGTAGGGAGGAAGGACACTGAAGCTTTCTTT

D gene: -
J gene: TRBJ1-6
V gene: TRBV7-3
clone size: few
CDR3 protein: CASSLGTGSGPVHF
CDR3 DNA: TGTGCCAGCAGCTTAGGTACAGGCTCGGGCCCAGTCCACTTT

D gene: TRBD1
J gene: TRBJ1-3
V gene: TRBV30
clone size: -
CDR3 protein: CAWSRDSGSGNTIYF
CDR3 DNA: TGTGCCTGGAGTAGGGACAGTGGCTCTGGAAACACCATATATTTT

D gene: TRBD2
J gene: TRBJ2-1
V gene: TRBV19
clone size: -
CDR3 protein: CASSLRPGTSGPLSSYNEQFF
CDR3 DNA: TGTGCCAGTAGTCTCCGACCCGGGACTAGCGGGCCCCTTAGCTCCTACAATGAGCAGTTCTTC

D gene: -
J gene: TRBJ2-5
V gene: TRBV7-9
clone size: -
CDR3 protein: CASSLLGHSQETQYF
CDR3 DNA: TGTGCCAGCAGCCTCTTGGGGCACTCTCAAGAGACCCAGTACTTC

D gene: TRBD1
J gene: TRBJ2-5
V gene: TRBV19
clone size: -
CDR3 protein: CASSPSTGGETQYF
CDR3 DNA: TGTGCCAGTAGTCCGTCGACAGGGGGAGAGACCCAGTACTTC

D gene: -
J gene: TRBJ2-6
V gene: TRBV5-1
clone size: -
CDR3 protein: CASSLGASNSGANVLTF
CDR3 DNA: TGCGCCAGCAGCTTGGGGGCAAGCAACTCTGGGGCCAACGTCCTGACTTTC

D gene: TRBD1
J gene: TRBJ2-3
V gene: TRBV7-8
clone size: -
CDR3 protein: CASSFLRDRDADTQYF
CDR3 DNA: TGTGCCAGCAGCTTCCTCCGGGACAGGGACGCAGATACGCAGTATTTT

D gene: TRBD2
J gene: TRBJ2-1
V gene: TRBV7-9
clone size: -
CDR3 protein: CASSLLAGVLNEQFF
CDR3 DNA: TGTGCCAGCAGCTTACTAGCGGGAGTTCTCAATGAGCAGTTCTTC

D gene: TRBD1
J gene: TRBJ1-2
V gene: TRBV30
clone size: once
CDR3 protein: CAWSRQGPSNYGYTF
CDR3 DNA: TGTGCCTGGAGTCGACAGGGCCCCTCTAACTATGGCTACACCTTC

D gene: -
J gene: TRBJ1-2
V gene: TRBV2
clone size: -
CDR3 protein: CASTHYTENYGYTF
CDR3 DNA: TGTGCCAGCACCCATTACACGGAGAACTATGGCTACACCTTC

D gene: TRBD1
J gene: TRBJ1-1
V gene: TRBV25-1
clone size: -
CDR3 protein: CASSERQGGAEAFF
CDR3 DNA: TGTGCCAGCAGTGAGAGACAGGGGGGTGCTGAAGCTTTCTTT

D gene: -
J gene: TRBJ1-2
V gene: TRBV7-9
clone size: -
CDR3 protein: CASSLGQGANYGYTF
CDR3 DNA: TGTGCCAGCAGCTTAGGGCAGGGCGCTAACTATGGCTACACCTTC

D gene: TRBD2
J gene: TRBJ2-5
V gene: TRBV13
clone size: -
CDR3 protein: CASSFTAGGFQETQYF
CDR3 DNA: TGTGCCAGCAGTTTCACAGCGGGGGGCTTCCAAGAGACCCAGTACTTC

D gene: -
J gene: TRBJ2-1
V gene: TRBV28
clone size: -
CDR3 protein: CASSRQLIYNEQFF
CDR3 DNA: TGTGCCAGCAGCCGACAGTTAATCTACAATGAGCAGTTCTTC

D gene: -
J gene: TRBJ2-7
V gene: TRBV11-3
clone size: -
CDR3 protein: CASSPGGLPYEQYF
CDR3 DNA: TGTGCCAGCAGCCCGGGCGGACTCCCCTACGAGCAGTACTTC

D gene: TRBD1
J gene: TRBJ2-7
V gene: TRBV2
clone size: -
CDR3 protein: CASSRRQGGYF
CDR3 DNA: TGTGCCAGCAGTCGTAGACAGGGGGGGTACTTC

D gene: -
J gene: TRBJ1-1
V gene: TRBV28
clone size: -
CDR3 protein: CASSLGPLLSMNTEAFF
CDR3 DNA: TGTGCCAGCAGTTTGGGGCCCCTCCTTAGCATGAACACTGAAGCTTTCTTT